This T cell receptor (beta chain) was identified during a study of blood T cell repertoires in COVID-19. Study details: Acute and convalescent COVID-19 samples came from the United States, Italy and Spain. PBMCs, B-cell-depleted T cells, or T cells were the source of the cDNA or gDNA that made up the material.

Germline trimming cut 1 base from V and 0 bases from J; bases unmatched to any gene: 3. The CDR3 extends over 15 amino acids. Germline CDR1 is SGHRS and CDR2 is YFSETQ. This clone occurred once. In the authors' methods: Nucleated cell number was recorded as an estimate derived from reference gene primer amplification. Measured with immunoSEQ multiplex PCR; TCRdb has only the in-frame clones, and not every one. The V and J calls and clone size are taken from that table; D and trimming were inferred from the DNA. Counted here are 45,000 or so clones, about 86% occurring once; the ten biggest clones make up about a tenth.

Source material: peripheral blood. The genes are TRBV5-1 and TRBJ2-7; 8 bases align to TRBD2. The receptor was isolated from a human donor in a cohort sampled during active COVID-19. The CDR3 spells CASSLSGGISYEQYF. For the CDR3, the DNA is TGCGCCAGCAGCTTGAGCGGGGGCATCTCCTACGAGCAGTACTTC.